This T cell receptor beta chain derives from a study of radiotherapy plus CTLA-4 blockade in lung cancer. Generated by immunoSEQ multiplex PCR, the TCRdb table keeps only in-frame clones and is missing some. The sample contains roughly 50,000 clones, 84% of which appear only once. V was trimmed by 5 bases and J by 4 bases, leaving 15 bases between them. This CDR3 contains 15 residues. CDR1 is SGHTA, CDR2 FQGNSA, per germline. This clone has more than one count but fewer than ten. This chain links TRBV7-2 with TRBJ1-3, with D possibly TRBD1 on 6 matching bases. Specimen: peripheral blood, collected from a patient treated with radiotherapy plus ipilimumab. This receptor was taken from a human donor with non-small cell lung cancer whose response to radiotherapy plus ipilimumab could not be evaluated. The CDR3 DNA is TGTGCCAGCAGCCCCCGAGGGACAACCGGAAACACCATATATTTT. It yields the protein CASSPRGTTGNTIYF. Supplemented by reference TRBV7-2 and TRBJ1-3, the full variable domain reads GAGVSQSPSNKVTEKGKDVELRCDPISGHTALYWYRQSLGQGLEFLIYFQGNSAPDKSGLPSDRFSAERTGGSVSTLTIQRTQQEDSAVYLCASSPRGTTGNTIYFGEGSWLTVV.